This T cell receptor beta chain was captured in a study of blood T cells in healthy people across ages. Study-level findings and limits: PBMCs left unsorted prevented a conclusive naive versus antigen-experienced comparison. With age, beta diversity per million T cells declined roughly linearly, significantly by 40 to 50.

This clonotype has more than one count but fewer than ten. Its specificity is unknown. Sequence at one end of the junction differs from germline and may be a read error. Donors ranged from roughly 6 to 100 years old and were healthy Caucasians in Russia. In each sample, at least 7 million PBMCs were isolated. The CDR3 length is 14 residues. The germline V gene has CDR1 SGHTA and CDR2 FQGTGA. A sample-barcoded 5' primer and a J-beta primer mix were used in a second PCR of about 7 to 11 cycles. TCRdb ran MiXCR on the 5' RACE reads and lists one entry per CDR3 protein. The repertoire holds about 1.7 million distinct CDR3 sequences, with approximately 28% as singletons.

Sequenced sample: blood. This receptor was taken from a woman aged 25 to 39 in good health. V gene TRBV7-3 combines with J gene TRBJ1-1; possibly TRBD1 for D (6 bases). The CDR3 is CASSITGTNTEAFF. CDR3 coding DNA: TGTGCCAGCAGCATAACAGGGACGAACACTGAAGCTTTCTTT.